This T cell receptor beta chain emerged from a study of blood T cells in healthy people across ages. Study-wide findings and caveats: In older individuals, TCR beta diversity per million T cells was lower, falling roughly linearly with age.

It was with a sample-barcoded 5' primer and a J-beta primer mix that a second PCR of about 6 to 11 cycles was run. The yield of each sample was at least 2.5 million CDR3-containing paired-end reads. TCRdb fed the 5' RACE reads into MiXCR, producing one record per CDR3 protein. The repertoire includes some 560,000 distinct CDR3 sequences, approximately 26% of them detected once, and 3% to 4.5% sits in the top ten. For this clonotype: The antigen is not known. At one of its ends the junction is not consistent with the germline gene, which may arise from a read error.

Germline CDR1 is SGHRS and CDR2 is YFSETQ. The CDR3 sequence is 13 residues long. The same data also went into a second study, on T cells of mothers and their children. As reported in that work: Related and unrelated pairs show similar thymic shaping of TCR recombination output.

This chain connects TRBV5-1 to TRBJ2-7; no clear D. Sequencing used blood. The source of this sequence is a boy aged 2 to 10 in good health. The CDR3 DNA is TGCGTCAGCAGCTTGGCCCACTCCTACGAGCAGTACTTC. Amino acids: CVSSLAHSYEQYF.